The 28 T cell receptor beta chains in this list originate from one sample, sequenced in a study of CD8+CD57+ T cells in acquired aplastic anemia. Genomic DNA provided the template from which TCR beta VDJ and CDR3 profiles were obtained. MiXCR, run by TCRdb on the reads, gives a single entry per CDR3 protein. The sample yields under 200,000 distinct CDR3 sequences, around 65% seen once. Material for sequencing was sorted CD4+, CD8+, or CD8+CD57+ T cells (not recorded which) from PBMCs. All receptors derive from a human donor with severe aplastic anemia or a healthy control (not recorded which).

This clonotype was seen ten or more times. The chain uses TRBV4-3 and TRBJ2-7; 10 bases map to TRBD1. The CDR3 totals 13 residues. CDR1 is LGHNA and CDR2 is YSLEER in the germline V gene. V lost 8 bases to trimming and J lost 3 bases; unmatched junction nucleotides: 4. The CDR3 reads CASGRDRGYEQYF. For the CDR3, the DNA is TGCGCCAGCGGGAGGGACAGGGGCTACGAGCAGTACTTC.

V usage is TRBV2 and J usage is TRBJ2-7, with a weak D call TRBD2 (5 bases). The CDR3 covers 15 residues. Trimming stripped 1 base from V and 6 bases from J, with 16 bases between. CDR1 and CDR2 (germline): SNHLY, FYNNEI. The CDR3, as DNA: TGTGCCAGCAGTGAAGGTCTAGCAGCCGTGGCCGAGCAGTACTTC. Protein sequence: CASSEGLAAVAEQYF.

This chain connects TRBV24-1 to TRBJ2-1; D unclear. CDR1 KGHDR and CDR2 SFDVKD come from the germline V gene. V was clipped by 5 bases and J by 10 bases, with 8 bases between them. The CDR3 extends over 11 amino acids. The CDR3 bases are TGTGCCACCAGTGTCTTCGAGGAGCAGTTCTTC. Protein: CATSVFEEQFF.

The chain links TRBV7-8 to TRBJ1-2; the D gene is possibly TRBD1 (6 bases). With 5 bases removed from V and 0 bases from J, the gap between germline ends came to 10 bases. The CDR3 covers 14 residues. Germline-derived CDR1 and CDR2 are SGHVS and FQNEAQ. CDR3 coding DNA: TGTGCCAGCAGCCTCGGACAGTCTAACTATGGCTACACCTTC. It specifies CASSLGQSNYGYTF.

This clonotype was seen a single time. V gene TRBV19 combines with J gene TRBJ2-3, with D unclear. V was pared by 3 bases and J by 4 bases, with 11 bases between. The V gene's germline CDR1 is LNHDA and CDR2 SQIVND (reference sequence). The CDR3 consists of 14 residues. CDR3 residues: CASSIAPGSDTQYF. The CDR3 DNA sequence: TGTGCCAGTAGTATCGCCCCTGGGTCAGATACGCAGTATTTT.

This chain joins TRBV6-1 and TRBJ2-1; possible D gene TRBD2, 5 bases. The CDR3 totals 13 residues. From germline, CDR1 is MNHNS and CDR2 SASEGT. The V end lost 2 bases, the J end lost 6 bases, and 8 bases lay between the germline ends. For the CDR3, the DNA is TGTGCCAGCAGTGAAAGGACTGGCAATGAGCAGTTCTTC. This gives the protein CASSERTGNEQFF.

The CDR3 coding sequence is TGTGCCAGCAGCTTGAGCTCTTTGAGCGGGGGCCCCTTTGCGGAGCAGTACTTC. Protein: CASSLSSLSGGPFAEQYF. The chain recombines TRBV7-9 with TRBJ2-7; 8 bases are shared with TRBD2. V lost 3 bases and J lost 7; bases outside the gene matches: 20. CDR3 size: 18 residues. The V gene's germline CDR1 is SEHNR and CDR2 FQNEAQ (reference sequence).

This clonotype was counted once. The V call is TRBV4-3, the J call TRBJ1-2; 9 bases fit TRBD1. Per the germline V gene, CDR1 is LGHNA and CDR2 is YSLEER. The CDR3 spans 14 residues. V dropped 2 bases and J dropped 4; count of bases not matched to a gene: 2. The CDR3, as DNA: TGCGCCAGCAGCCAAACGGGACAGGGCTATGGCTACACCTTC. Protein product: CASSQTGQGYGYTF.

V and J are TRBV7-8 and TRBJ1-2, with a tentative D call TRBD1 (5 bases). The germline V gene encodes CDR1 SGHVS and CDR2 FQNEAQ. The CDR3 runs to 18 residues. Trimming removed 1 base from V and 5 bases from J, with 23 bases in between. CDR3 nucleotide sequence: TGTGCCAGCAGCTTAGAACTGAATTTGCCCAGGGAAGGTTATGGCTACACCTTC. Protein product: CASSLELNLPREGYGYTF.

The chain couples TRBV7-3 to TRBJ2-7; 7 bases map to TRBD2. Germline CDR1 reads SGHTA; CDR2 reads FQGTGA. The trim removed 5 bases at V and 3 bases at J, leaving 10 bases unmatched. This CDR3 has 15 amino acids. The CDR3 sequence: CASSQAGRRGYEQYF. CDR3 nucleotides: TGTGCCAGCAGCCAAGCGGGGCGGAGGGGCTACGAGCAGTACTTC.

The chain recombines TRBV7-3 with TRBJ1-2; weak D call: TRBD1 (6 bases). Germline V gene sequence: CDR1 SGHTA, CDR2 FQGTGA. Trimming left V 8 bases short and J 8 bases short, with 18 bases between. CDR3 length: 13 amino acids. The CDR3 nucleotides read TGTGCCAGCTCTAGGACAGCCATGGACGGCTACACCTTC. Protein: CASSRTAMDGYTF.

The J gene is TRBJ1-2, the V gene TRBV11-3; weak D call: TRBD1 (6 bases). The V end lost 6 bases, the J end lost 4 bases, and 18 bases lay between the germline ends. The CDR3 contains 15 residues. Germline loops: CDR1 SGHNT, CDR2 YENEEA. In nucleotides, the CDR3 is TGTGCCAGCAGGCCTAGGTTTAGGGGGACCTATGGCTACACCTTC. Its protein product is CASRPRFRGTYGYTF.

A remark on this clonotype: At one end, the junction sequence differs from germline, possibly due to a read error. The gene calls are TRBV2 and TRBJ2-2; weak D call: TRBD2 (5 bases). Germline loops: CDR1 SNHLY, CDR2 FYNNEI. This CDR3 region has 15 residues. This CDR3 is CASSALPVGLGELLF. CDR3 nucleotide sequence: TGTGCCAGCAGCGCCCTTCCCGTTGGGCTCGGGGAGCTGCTTTTT.

The DNA of the CDR3 is TGTGCCAGCAGCGTAGCTGAAGGTGAGCAGTTCTTC. Protein product: CASSVAEGEQFF. This chain links TRBV9 with TRBJ2-1; no clear D. The V and J ends lost 0 bases and 9 bases respectively, with 7 bases between them. This CDR3 comprises 12 residues. Germline CDR1 reads SGDLS; CDR2 reads YYNGEE.

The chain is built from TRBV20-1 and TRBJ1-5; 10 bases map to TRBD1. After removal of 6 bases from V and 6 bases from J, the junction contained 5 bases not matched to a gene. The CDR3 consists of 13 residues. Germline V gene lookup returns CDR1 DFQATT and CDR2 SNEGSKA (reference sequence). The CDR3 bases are TGCAGTGCCCGGACAGGGGGTGGTCAGCCCCAGCATTTT. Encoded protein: CSARTGGGQPQHF.

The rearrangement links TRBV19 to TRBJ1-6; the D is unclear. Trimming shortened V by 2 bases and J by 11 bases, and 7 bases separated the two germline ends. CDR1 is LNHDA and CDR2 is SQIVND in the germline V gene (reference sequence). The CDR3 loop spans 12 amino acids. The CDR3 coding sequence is TGTGCCAGTAGTATACAGTACGCACCCCTCCACTTT. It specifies CASSIQYAPLHF.

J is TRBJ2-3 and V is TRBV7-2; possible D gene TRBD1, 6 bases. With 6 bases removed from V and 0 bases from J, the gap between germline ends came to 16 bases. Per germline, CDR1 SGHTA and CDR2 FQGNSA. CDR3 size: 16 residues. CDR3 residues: CASRRPRTASTDTQYF. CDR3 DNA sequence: TGTGCCAGCAGGCGACCGAGGACAGCTAGCACAGATACGCAGTATTTT. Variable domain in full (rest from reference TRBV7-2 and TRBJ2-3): GAGVSQSPSNKVTEKGKDVELRCDPISGHTALYWYRQSLGQGLEFLIYFQGNSAPDKSGLPSDRFSAERTGGSVSTLTIQRTQQEDSAVYLCASRRPRTASTDTQYFGPGTRLTVL.

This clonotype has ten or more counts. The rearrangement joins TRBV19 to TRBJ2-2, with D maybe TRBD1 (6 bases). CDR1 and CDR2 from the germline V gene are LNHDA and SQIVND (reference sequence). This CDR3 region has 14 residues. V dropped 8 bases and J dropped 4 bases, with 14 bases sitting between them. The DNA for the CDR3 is TGTGCCAGTTACAGGGACGGTGGCACCGGGGAGCTGTTTTTT. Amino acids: CASYRDGGTGELFF.

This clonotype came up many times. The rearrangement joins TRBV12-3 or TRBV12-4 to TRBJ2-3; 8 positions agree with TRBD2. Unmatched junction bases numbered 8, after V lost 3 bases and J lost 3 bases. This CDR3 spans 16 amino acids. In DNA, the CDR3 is TGTGCCAGCAGTTTTAGGCTAGCGGGTCCAACAGATACGCAGTATTTT. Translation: CASSFRLAGPTDTQYF.

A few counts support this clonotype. For the CDR3, the DNA is TGTGCCAGCAGAAGGGGCCGAGGAGAGACCCAGTACTTC. Translated: CASRRGRGETQYF. V and J are TRBV6-5 and TRBJ2-5, with D perhaps TRBD1 (5 bases). The CDR3 sequence is 13 residues long. Germline V lookup: CDR1 MNHEY, CDR2 SVGAGI. V lost 6 bases, J lost 4 bases, and 12 bases lay in between.

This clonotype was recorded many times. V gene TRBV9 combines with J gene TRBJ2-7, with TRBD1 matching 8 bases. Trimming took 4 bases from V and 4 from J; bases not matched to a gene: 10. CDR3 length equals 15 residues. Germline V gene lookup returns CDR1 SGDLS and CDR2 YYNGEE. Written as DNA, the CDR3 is TGTGCCAGCAGCTCGTCGGGGGACAGGACTTACGAGCAGTACTTC. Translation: CASSSSGDRTYEQYF.

This chain's CDR3 is CASSLGGGLREQYF. The CDR3 DNA follows: TGTGCCAGCAGCTTAGGTGGGGGGCTCCGCGAGCAGTACTTC. This chain joins TRBV7-9 and TRBJ2-7; D is perhaps TRBD1 or TRBD2 (6 bases each). CDR1 SEHNR and CDR2 FQNEAQ come from the germline V gene (reference sequence). There are 14 residues in the CDR3. The V gene lost 1 base and the J gene lost 6 bases, with 13 bases spanning the gap.

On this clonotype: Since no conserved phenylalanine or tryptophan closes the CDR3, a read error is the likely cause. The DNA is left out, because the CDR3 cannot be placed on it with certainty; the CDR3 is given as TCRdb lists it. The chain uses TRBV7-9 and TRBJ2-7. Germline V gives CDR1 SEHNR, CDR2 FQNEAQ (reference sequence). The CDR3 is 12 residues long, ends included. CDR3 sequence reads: CASSRDRLDGPR.

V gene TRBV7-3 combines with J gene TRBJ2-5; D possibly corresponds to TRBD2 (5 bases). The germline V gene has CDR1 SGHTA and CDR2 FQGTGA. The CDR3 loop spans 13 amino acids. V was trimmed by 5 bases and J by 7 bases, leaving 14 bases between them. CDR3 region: CASSTSGVGTQYF. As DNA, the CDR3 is TGTGCCAGCAGCACCAGCGGAGTGGGGACCCAGTACTTC.

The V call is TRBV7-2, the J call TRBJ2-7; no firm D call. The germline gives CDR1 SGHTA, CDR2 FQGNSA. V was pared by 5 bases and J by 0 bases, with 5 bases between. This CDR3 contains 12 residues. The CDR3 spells CASSQYSYEQYF. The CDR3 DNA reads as TGTGCCAGCAGCCAGTACTCCTACGAGCAGTACTTC.

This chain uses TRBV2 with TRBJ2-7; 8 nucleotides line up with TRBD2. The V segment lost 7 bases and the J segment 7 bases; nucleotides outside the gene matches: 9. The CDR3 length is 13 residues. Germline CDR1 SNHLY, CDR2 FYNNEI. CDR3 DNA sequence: TGTGCCAGCAAGGAAAGCGGGGGCTATGAGCAGTACTTC. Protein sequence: CASKESGGYEQYF.

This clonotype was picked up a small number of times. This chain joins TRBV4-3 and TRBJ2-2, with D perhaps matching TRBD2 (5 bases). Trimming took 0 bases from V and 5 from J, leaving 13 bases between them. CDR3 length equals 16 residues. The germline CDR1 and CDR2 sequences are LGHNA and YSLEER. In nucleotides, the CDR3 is TGCGCCAGCAGCCAAGAAACCCGGCCGGGGACCGGGGAGCTGTTTTTT. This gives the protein CASSQETRPGTGELFF.

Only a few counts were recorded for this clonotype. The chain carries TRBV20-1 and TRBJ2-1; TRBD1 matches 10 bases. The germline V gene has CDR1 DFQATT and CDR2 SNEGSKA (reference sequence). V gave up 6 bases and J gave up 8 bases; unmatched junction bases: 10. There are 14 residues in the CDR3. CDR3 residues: CSADGQGVRDEQFF. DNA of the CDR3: TGCAGTGCGGACGGACAGGGGGTTAGGGATGAGCAGTTCTTC.